This T cell receptor (beta chain) was identified during a study of spatial heterogeneity in lung cancer. V trimming: 6 bases; J trimming: 4 bases; junction bases outside the gene matches: 7. This CDR3 region has 14 residues. Per germline, CDR1 SQVTM and CDR2 ANQGSEA. On each TCR cDNA molecule, a unique molecular identifier was present. TCRdb ran MiXCR on the 5' RACE reads and lists one entry per CDR3 protein. This table holds 9,500 to 13,000 distinct CDR3 sequences, around a tenth found once. This sample's time point: blood at routine non-recurrence follow-up after resection. This chain connects TRBV29-1 to TRBJ2-3, with TRBD2 identical over 10 bases. This sample comprised PBMCs, obtained at follow-up. The receptor's source is a female donor with early-stage non-small cell lung cancer. In DNA, the CDR3 is TGCAGCGTCCTAAGCGGGAGGGCGGCAGATACGCAGTATTTT. This translates into CSVLSGRAADTQYF.